Below are 11 T cell receptor beta chains sequenced from a single sample in a study of T cell clonality in common variable immunodeficiency. The assay was immunoSEQ multiplex PCR, and TCRdb's table has in-frame clones only and misses some. The sample has fewer than 7,000 clones, none seen only once. Study results and limitations: In common variable immunodeficiency, TCR beta chains reportedly carried fewer deletions and N-nucleotide insertions.

No antigen is known for these receptors. Sequenced: peripheral blood mononuclear cells. The source of these receptors is a human donor with common variable immunodeficiency.

The table lists this clone with a few counts. The CDR3 is cut off 3 residues early in the read; its end comes from the germline J gene. This sequence joins TRBV6-1 and TRBJ2-7; the match to TRBD1 covers 9 bases. In germline, CDR1 is MNHNS, CDR2 SASEGT. Unmatched junction bases numbered 10, after V lost 4 bases and J lost 6 bases. The CDR3 is 15 amino acids. The DNA read from the CDR3 is TGTGCCAGCAGTGTCCGGGACAGGGTCCTCGGCGAG. Translated: CASSVRDRVLGE. The full-length CDR3 reads as CASSVRDRVLGEQYF.

Remarks on this clone: Read sequence stops 3 residues before the CDR3 end, and the germline J gene provides the missing end. The genes are TRBV7-2 and TRBJ1-1, with unresolved D. Trimming pared 3 bases from V and 0 bases from J, leaving 11 bases between. Germline loops: CDR1 SGHTA, CDR2 FQGNSA. The CDR3 loop spans 15 amino acids. The CDR3 is CASSLPGTMNTEAFF. The CDR3 bases that were read are TGTGCCAGCAGCTTGCCAGGTACAATGAACACTGAA.

This clone was picked up a small number of times. The observed sequence ends 3 residues before the CDR3 terminus, with the missing tail filled in from the germline J gene. The genes are TRBV19 and TRBJ2-2; 10 bases line up with TRBD2. The junction had 7 bases not matched to a gene; V was cut back by 9 bases and J by 3 bases. This CDR3 spans 15 amino acids. CDR1 LNHDA and CDR2 SQIVND come from the germline V gene (reference sequence). CDR3 sequence: CARAGLAGDTGELFF. The part of the CDR3 DNA that was read is TGTGCCAGGGCGGGTCTAGCGGGGGACACCGGGGAG.

A word on this clone: The CDR3 extends 3 residues past the end of the read, so its final part is completed from the germline J gene. The chain uses TRBV2 and TRBJ2-7; the match to TRBD1 covers 8 bases. Germline V gene lookup returns CDR1 SNHLY and CDR2 FYNNEI. CDR3 length: 15 residues. Losses at the gene ends were 3 bases for V and 3 bases for J; bases not matched to a gene: 7. CDR3 DNA (partial): TGTGCCAGCAGTGACCCGGGACAGGAGAACTACGAG. This gives the protein CASSDPGQENYE. The complete CDR3 protein is CASSDPGQENYEQYF.

This clone turned up a few times. The covered CDR3 bases are TGTGCCAGCAGCTCCCGGGACAGTGAA. Translated: CASSSRDSE. The full-length CDR3 reads as CASSSRDSEAFF. The chain couples TRBV11-2 to TRBJ1-1; 7 bases match TRBD1. The read ends 3 residues before the CDR3 terminus; that terminus is restored from the germline J gene. Per the germline V gene, CDR1 is SGHAT and CDR2 is FQNNGV. The CDR3 has 12 amino acids. Losses at the gene ends were 4 bases for V and 7 bases for J; bases not matched to a gene: 3. The full variable domain, its missing parts supplied by reference TRBV11-2 and TRBJ1-1, is EAGVAQSPRYKIIEKRQSVAFWCNPISGHATLYWYQQILGQGPKLLIQFQNNGVVDDSQLPKDRFSAERLKGVDSTLKIQPAKLEDSAVYLCASSSRDSEAFFGQGTRLTVV.

Relative to its sample, this clone is large. From the germline J gene comes the end of the CDR3, since the read stops 3 residues before it. The rearrangement joins TRBV5-1 to TRBJ2-1; TRBD2 matches at 12 bases. The length of the CDR3 is 16 residues. Germline lookup yields CDR1 SGHRS and CDR2 YFSETQ. The junction had 7 bases not matched to a gene; V was cut back by 0 bases and J by 9 bases. CDR3 sequence reads: CASSLEVLAGGGEQFF. The sequenced CDR3 bases are TGCGCCAGCAGCTTGGAGGTCCTAGCGGGAGGGGGTGAG. The whole variable domain, filled in from reference TRBV5-1 and TRBJ2-1, reads KAGVTQTPRYLIKTRGQQVTLSCSPISGHRSVSWYQQTPGQGLQFLFEYFSETQRNKGNFPGRFSGRQFSNSRSEMNVSTLELGDSALYLCASSLEVLAGGGEQFFGPGTRLTVL.

Many counts were recorded for this clone. The read halts 3 residues ahead of the CDR3 end, with the missing end drawn from the germline J gene. J is TRBJ1-1 and V is TRBV28, with D unclear. This CDR3 comprises 16 residues. Germline CDR1 is MDHEN and CDR2 is SYDVKM. V shed 2 bases and J shed 2 bases, with 15 bases lying between them. CDR3 DNA, as far as it was read: TGTGCCAGCAGTTTACATATCTCCCGGGGTAACACTGAA. This encodes CASSLHISRGNTE. The entire CDR3 protein reads CASSLHISRGNTEAFF.

A word on this clone: The read comes to an end 3 residues before the CDR3 does, leaving the germline J gene to fill in the end. The chain carries TRBV2 and TRBJ2-3; D is uncertain. V was clipped by 5 bases and J by 0 bases, with 9 bases between them. The CDR3 runs to 14 residues. The V gene's germline CDR1 is SNHLY and CDR2 FYNNEI. Incomplete CDR3 DNA: TGTGCCAGCAGTTCAAGGCGGAGCACAGATACG. This codes for CASSSRRSTDT. The complete CDR3 protein is CASSSRRSTDTQYF.

This clone has ten or more counts. The CDR3 here is CASSSGTGMNTEAFF. The CDR3 bases that were read are TGTGCCAGCTCTTCCGGGACAGGGATGAACACTGAA. The chain links TRBV18 to TRBJ1-1, with 9 nucleotides matching TRBD1. The read stops 3 residues short of the end of the CDR3; the missing end is completed from the germline J gene. The junction had 5 bases not matched to a gene; V was cut back by 6 bases and J by 0 bases. The CDR3 is made up of 15 amino acids. Germline V lookup: CDR1 KGHSH, CDR2 LQKENI.

This clone is deemed medium-sized. The DNA ends 3 residues before the CDR3 does, and the rest of the CDR3 is filled in from the germline J gene. The chain combines TRBV9 with TRBJ1-3; 7 bases map to TRBD1. This CDR3 comprises 18 residues. V was clipped by 1 base and J by 4 bases; unmatched bases: 14. Germline CDR1 reads SGDLS; CDR2 reads YYNGEE. The CDR3 region is CASSVRPETGVDGNTIYF. CDR3 DNA (partial): TGTGCCAGCAGCGTAAGGCCAGAAACAGGGGTTGACGGAAACACC.

By share, this clone ranks as medium-sized (0.01 to 0.1%). The read gets to within 3 residues of the CDR3 end, and the germline J gene fills in the rest. This sequence joins TRBV20-1 and TRBJ2-3; the D gene is possibly TRBD2 (6 bases). The CDR3 loop spans 18 amino acids. Germline V lookup: CDR1 DFQATT, CDR2 SNEGSKA (reference sequence). V lost 4 bases to trimming and J lost 0 bases, with 23 bases between them. Partial CDR3 DNA: TGCAGTGCTATATTACTAGCCTTCTCCGTATTTAGCACAGATACG. Amino acid sequence: CSAILLAFSVFSTDT. The complete CDR3 protein is CSAILLAFSVFSTDTQYF.